What follows is one T cell receptor (beta chain) and its context. Its specificity is unknown. The data were taken from a study of regulatory dendritic cells for organ transplantation. Sorted T cells were CFSE-labeled and cultured four to five days with allogeneic regulatory or mature dendritic cells at 1:10. Memory T cells were CD45RO+, naive were CD45RA+, sorted by FACS. Using immunoSEQ multiplex PCR, the repertoire was profiled, and TCRdb retains in-frame clones only, with some absent. Counted here are more than 9,000 clones, less than 70% occurring once; the ten biggest clones make up less than 0.6%. The study, taken as a whole, reports: Naive T cells showed high diversity, memory cells less, memory CD8+ least.

Source material: naive CD4+ T cells from blood cultured with dendritic cells. Documented subset: CD45RA+ naive T cells. This clonotype was obtained from a human donor in good health.

CDR3 nucleotides: TGTGCCAGCAGTGGACTAGCGGGGGGGATGTACATTCAGTACTTC. Its protein product is CASSGLAGGMYIQYF. This rearrangement joins TRBV6-1 to TRBJ2-4, with 14 positions matching TRBD2. Germline values: CDR1 MNHNS, CDR2 SASEGT. V trimming: 4 bases; J trimming: 8 bases; junction bases outside the gene matches: 4. CDR3 size: 15 residues.